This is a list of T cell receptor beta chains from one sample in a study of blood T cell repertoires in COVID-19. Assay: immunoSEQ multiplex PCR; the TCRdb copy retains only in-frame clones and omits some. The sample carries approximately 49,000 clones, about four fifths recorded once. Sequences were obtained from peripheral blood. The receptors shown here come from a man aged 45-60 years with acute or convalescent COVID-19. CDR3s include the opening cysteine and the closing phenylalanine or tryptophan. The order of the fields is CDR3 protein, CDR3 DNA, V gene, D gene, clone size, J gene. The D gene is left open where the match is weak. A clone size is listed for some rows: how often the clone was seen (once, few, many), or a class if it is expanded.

CASSSQRGGGNEQFF TGTGCCAGCAGCTCTCAGCGGGGGGGCGGTAATGAGCAGTTCTTC TRBV7-2 TRBD2 - TRBJ2-1
CASSLSTAYNEQFF TGCGCCAGCAGCTTGAGCACCGCCTACAATGAGCAGTTCTTC TRBV5-1 - - TRBJ2-1
CASTPPRQGNNEQFF TGCGCCAGCACCCCACCCCGACAGGGAAATAATGAGCAGTTCTTC TRBV5-1 TRBD1 - TRBJ2-1
CASSQEGGLAGVADTQYF TGCGCCAGCAGCCAAGAGGGTGGACTAGCGGGAGTGGCAGATACGCAGTATTTT TRBV4-1 TRBD2 - TRBJ2-3
CASSLFGGGYEQYF TGTGCCAGCAGCTTATTCGGCGGGGGCTACGAGCAGTACTTC TRBV7-8 TRBD2 once TRBJ2-7
CASSPYRGRVSNEKLFF TGTGCCAGCTCACCTTACAGGGGGCGCGTATCTAATGAAAAACTGTTTTTT TRBV18 TRBD1 - TRBJ1-4
CASRRMREGRTEAFF TGCGCCAGCAGGAGGATGAGGGAAGGGCGAACTGAAGCTTTCTTT TRBV5-1 - - TRBJ1-1
CASSARTGQGNSPLHF TGTGCCAGCAGCGCCAGGACGGGACAGGGGAATTCACCCCTCCACTTT TRBV9 TRBD1 - TRBJ1-6
CATRTGKNIQYF TGTGCCACCCGGACAGGGAAAAACATTCAGTACTTC TRBV19 TRBD1 - TRBJ2-4
CASKTGTGTGELFF TGCGCCAGCAAGACAGGGACAGGGACCGGGGAGCTGTTTTTT TRBV5-1 TRBD1 - TRBJ2-2
CASSEFSSGGNNEQFF TGTGCCAGCAGTGAATTTAGTAGCGGGGGCAACAATGAGCAGTTCTTC TRBV25-1 TRBD2 once TRBJ2-1
CASSTRDTIMNTEAFF TGTGCCAGTAGTACCCGGGACACAATAATGAACACTGAAGCTTTCTTT TRBV19 - once TRBJ1-1
CASSQEIQGAWETQYF TGTGCCAGCAGCCAAGAAATACAGGGGGCTTGGGAGACCCAGTACTTC TRBV3-1/TRBV3-2 TRBD1 - TRBJ2-5
CASSLVPGGRSNEQFF TGTGCCAGCAGCTTAGTTCCGGGGGGGCGATCCAATGAGCAGTTCTTC TRBV11-3 TRBD2 - TRBJ2-1
CASSWRADTQYF TGTGCCAGCAGCTGGAGGGCAGATACGCAGTATTTT TRBV5-4 - - TRBJ2-3
CASSLSSAAYNEQFF TGTGCCAGCAGCTTAAGCAGCGCGGCCTACAATGAGCAGTTCTTC TRBV11-3 - - TRBJ2-1
CASSPNDRVQNIQYF TGTGCCAGCAGCCCGAACGACAGGGTCCAAAACATTCAGTACTTC TRBV27 TRBD1 - TRBJ2-4
CASSERRETQYF TGTGCCAGCAGTGAACGCCGGGAGACCCAGTACTTC TRBV6-1 - - TRBJ2-5
CASSLELGTSGRSSYEQYF TGTGCCAGCAGCTTAGAGTTAGGGACTAGCGGGAGGAGCTCCTACGAGCAGTACTTC TRBV7-6 TRBD2 - TRBJ2-7
CASSPVGGPVDTQYF TGTGCCAGCAGCCCAGTGGGGGGGCCGGTGGATACGCAGTATTTT TRBV9 - - TRBJ2-3
CASSPLGPDTGIEKLFF TGTGCCAGCAGCCCTTTAGGGCCGGACACAGGGATTGAAAAACTGTTTTTT TRBV7-6 - - TRBJ1-4
CASSQVRRTDYGYTF TGCGCCAGCAGCCAAGTGCGGAGAACCGACTATGGCTACACCTTC TRBV4-3 - - TRBJ1-2
CASSIRQGDNEQFF TGTGCCAGTAGTATTCGACAGGGGGACAATGAGCAGTTCTTC TRBV19 TRBD1 - TRBJ2-1
CASSPQQGSDEQFF TGTGCCAGCTCACCCCAACAGGGGTCGGATGAGCAGTTCTTC TRBV18 TRBD1 - TRBJ2-1
CASSIQGANTGELFF TGCGCCAGCAGTATACAGGGGGCCAACACCGGGGAGCTGTTTTTT TRBV4-1 TRBD1 - TRBJ2-2
CASSTGQLNSPLHF TGTGCCAGCAGCACGGGACAACTCAATTCACCCCTCCACTTT TRBV5-6 - - TRBJ1-6
CATSDSGGRTNTGELFF TGTGCCACCAGTGATTCAGGAGGGAGAACGAACACCGGGGAGCTGTTTTTT TRBV24-1 - - TRBJ2-2
CASSKNHRGDEQFF TGTGCCAGCAGCAAAAACCACAGGGGCGATGAGCAGTTCTTC TRBV9 TRBD1 - TRBJ2-1
CASSIPSPGELFF TGTGCCAGTAGTATCCCGTCTCCCGGGGAGCTGTTTTTT TRBV19 - - TRBJ2-2
CASSLSRTGFMGVGETQYF TGTGCCAGCAGCTTAAGCCGAACAGGGTTTATGGGCGTAGGGGAGACCCAGTACTTC TRBV7-9 - few TRBJ2-5
CASSTAGTDYEQYF TGTGCCAGTAGTACCGCCGGGACAGACTACGAGCAGTACTTC TRBV19 TRBD1 - TRBJ2-7
CASSVAGSNQPQHF TGTGCCAGCAGTGTCGCGGGTAGCAATCAGCCCCAGCATTTT TRBV2 - - TRBJ1-5
CASSPDRVDQPQHF TGTGCCAGCAGTCCCGACAGGGTAGATCAGCCCCAGCATTTT TRBV7-9 TRBD1 - TRBJ1-5
CASSLWRGNYQETQYF TGTGCCAGCAGCTTATGGAGGGGAAATTACCAAGAGACCCAGTACTTC TRBV11-2 - - TRBJ2-5
CASSIDGTEVYEQYF TGTGCCAGTAGTATAGACGGGACAGAAGTCTACGAGCAGTACTTC TRBV19 TRBD1 - TRBJ2-7
CASSPGGGSSYGYTF TGCGCCAGCAGCCCGGGGGGGGGTTCGAGCTATGGCTACACCTTC TRBV4-3 - - TRBJ1-2
CASRVTVGYTF TGTGCCAGCAGAGTGACAGTCGGCTACACCTTC TRBV2 - - TRBJ1-2
CASSDRQLKTQYF TGTGCCAGCAGTGACAGACAATTGAAGACCCAGTACTTC TRBV2 - - TRBJ2-5
CASSIDRWTGRDEKLFF TGTGCCAGTAGTATAGATCGTTGGACAGGAAGGGATGAAAAACTGTTTTTT TRBV19 TRBD1 - TRBJ1-4
CASSSGGRLKDYEQYF TGTGCCAGCAGCTCTGGCGGGAGGTTAAAAGACTACGAGCAGTACTTC TRBV5-4 TRBD2 - TRBJ2-7
CASSLALKGGGYTF TGTGCCAGCAGCTTAGCCCTTAAAGGCGGCGGCTACACCTTC TRBV7-2 - - TRBJ1-2
CASRTGLELSEQFF TGTGCCAGCAGGACGGGACTAGAGTTGAGTGAGCAGTTCTTC TRBV5-8 TRBD2 - TRBJ2-1
CATSEPRGRKKSTYGYTF TGTGCCACCAGTGAACCCCGAGGCAGAAAGAAGTCTACCTATGGCTACACCTTC TRBV24-1 - - TRBJ1-2
CASSVDRANYGYTF TGTGCCAGCAGCGTAGACAGGGCTAACTATGGCTACACCTTC TRBV9 - - TRBJ1-2
CASSVSGQPYGYTF TGTGCCAGCAGCGTAAGCGGACAGCCCTATGGCTACACCTTC TRBV7-9 - - TRBJ1-2
CSVGLASVETQYF TGCAGCGTTGGACTAGCTTCAGTAGAGACCCAGTACTTC TRBV29-1 TRBD2 - TRBJ2-5
CASSLDFGTGTYEQYF TGCGCCAGCAGCTTGGATTTCGGGACAGGTACCTACGAGCAGTACTTC TRBV5-1 TRBD1 - TRBJ2-7
CASSSQGNSPLHF TGTGCCAGCAGTTCGCAGGGAAATTCACCCCTCCACTTT TRBV28 - once TRBJ1-6
CASSEELKNTGELFF TGTGCCAGCAGTGAAGAGCTGAAGAACACCGGGGAGCTGTTTTTT TRBV25-1 - once TRBJ2-2
CASSQSDRTFNTGELFF TGTGCCAGCAGCCAGTCCGACAGAACCTTCAACACCGGGGAGCTGTTTTTT TRBV13 - - TRBJ2-2
CASSLVQGASSGYTF TGCGCCAGCAGCTTGGTACAGGGGGCTTCGAGTGGCTACACCTTC TRBV5-1 TRBD1 - TRBJ1-2
CASSFGGSTNEKLFF TGCGCCAGCAGCTTTGGAGGGTCAACTAATGAAAAACTGTTTTTT TRBV5-1 - - TRBJ1-4
CASSPVRGGNFNEQYF TGTGCCAGCTCACCCGTTAGAGGGGGAAATTTTAACGAGCAGTACTTC TRBV18 - - TRBJ2-7
CATSDLRGEGYTF TGTGCCACCAGTGATTTGAGGGGTGAAGGCTACACCTTC TRBV24-1 - - TRBJ1-2
CASSLGTDNQPQHF TGTGCCAGCAGCCTCGGGACAGACAATCAGCCCCAGCATTTT TRBV3-1/TRBV3-2 TRBD1 - TRBJ1-5